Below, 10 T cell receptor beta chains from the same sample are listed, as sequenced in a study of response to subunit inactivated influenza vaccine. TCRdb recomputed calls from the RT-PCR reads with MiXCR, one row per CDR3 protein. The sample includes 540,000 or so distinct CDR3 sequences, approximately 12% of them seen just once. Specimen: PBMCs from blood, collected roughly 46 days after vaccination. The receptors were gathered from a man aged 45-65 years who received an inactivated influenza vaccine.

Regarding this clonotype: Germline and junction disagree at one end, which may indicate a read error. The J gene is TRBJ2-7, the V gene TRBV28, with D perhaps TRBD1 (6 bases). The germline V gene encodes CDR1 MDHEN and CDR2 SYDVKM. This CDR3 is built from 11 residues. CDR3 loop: CASTSNRVKTF. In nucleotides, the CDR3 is TGTGCCAGCACTTCCAACAGGGTGAAGACCTTC.

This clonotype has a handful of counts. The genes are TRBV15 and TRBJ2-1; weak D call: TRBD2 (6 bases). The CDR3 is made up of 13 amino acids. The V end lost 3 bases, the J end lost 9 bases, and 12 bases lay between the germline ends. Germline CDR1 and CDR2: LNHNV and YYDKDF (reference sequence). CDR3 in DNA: TGTGCCACCAGCAGTTCCAAGGGAGGTGAGCAGTTCTTC. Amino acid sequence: CATSSSKGGEQFF.

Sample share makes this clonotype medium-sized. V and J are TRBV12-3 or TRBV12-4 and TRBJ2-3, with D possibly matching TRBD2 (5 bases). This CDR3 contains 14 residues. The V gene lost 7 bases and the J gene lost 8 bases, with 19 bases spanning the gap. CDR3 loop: CASTPGSRTGTQYF. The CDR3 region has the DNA TGTGCCAGCACCCCGGGATCGCGGACGGGTACGCAGTATTTT.

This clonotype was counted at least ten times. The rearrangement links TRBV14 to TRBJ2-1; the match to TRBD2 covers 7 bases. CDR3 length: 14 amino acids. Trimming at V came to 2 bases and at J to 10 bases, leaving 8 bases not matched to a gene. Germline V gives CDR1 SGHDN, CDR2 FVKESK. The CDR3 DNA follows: TGTGCCAGCAGCCAATTAGTGGGAGGGCTAGAGCAGTTCTTC. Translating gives CASSQLVGGLEQFF.

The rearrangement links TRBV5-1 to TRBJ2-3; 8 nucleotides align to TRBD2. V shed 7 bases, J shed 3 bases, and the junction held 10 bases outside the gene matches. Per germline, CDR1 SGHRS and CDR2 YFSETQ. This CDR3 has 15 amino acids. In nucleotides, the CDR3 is TGCGCCAGCCGGGGACGCGGCGGGGGGACAGATACGCAGTATTTT. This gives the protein CASRGRGGGTDTQYF.

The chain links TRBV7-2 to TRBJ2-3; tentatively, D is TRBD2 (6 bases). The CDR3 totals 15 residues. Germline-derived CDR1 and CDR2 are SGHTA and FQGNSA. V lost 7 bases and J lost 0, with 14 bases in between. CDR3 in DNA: TGTGCCAGCATCCCCCTTGGGACTAGCACAGATACGCAGTATTTT. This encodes CASIPLGTSTDTQYF.

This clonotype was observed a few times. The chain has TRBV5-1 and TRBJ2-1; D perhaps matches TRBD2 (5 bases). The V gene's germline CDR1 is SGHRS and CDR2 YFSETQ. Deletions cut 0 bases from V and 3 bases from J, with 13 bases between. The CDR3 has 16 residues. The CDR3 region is CASSLGVTAGYNEQFF. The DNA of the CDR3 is TGCGCCAGCAGCTTGGGAGTTACGGCGGGCTACAATGAGCAGTTCTTC.

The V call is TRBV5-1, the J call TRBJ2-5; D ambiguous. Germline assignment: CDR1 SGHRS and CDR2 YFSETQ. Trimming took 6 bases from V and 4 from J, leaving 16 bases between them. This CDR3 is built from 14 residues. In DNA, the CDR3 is TGCGCCAGCATGAGTAGTCGGGTAGCAGAGACCCAGTACTTC. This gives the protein CASMSSRVAETQYF.

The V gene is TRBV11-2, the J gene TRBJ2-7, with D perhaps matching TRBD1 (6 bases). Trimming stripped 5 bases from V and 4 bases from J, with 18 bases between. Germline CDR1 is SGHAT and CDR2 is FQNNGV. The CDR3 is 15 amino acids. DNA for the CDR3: TGTGCCAGCAGCAAGTACCCAGGGGAAGGATACGAGCAGTACTTC. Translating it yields CASSKYPGEGYEQYF.

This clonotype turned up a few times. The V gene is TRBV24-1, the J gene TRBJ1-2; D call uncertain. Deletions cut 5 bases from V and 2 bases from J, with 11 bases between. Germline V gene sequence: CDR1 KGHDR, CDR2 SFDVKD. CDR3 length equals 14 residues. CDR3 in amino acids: CATSAASTNYGYTF. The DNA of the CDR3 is TGTGCCACCAGTGCCGCCTCCACGAACTATGGCTACACCTTC.